This is a list of T cell receptor beta chains from one sample in a study of beta chain features in type 1 diabetes. Using immunoSEQ multiplex PCR, the repertoire was profiled, and TCRdb retains in-frame clones only, with some absent. The data contain under 900,000 clones, roughly a sixth of them singletons. Sample: naive CD4+ T cells from blood. The receptor source for this set is a woman between 18 and 29 years old in good health. Each CDR3 is given with its conserved first and last residue. The order of the fields is D gene, clone size, V gene, J gene, CDR3 protein, CDR3 DNA. D genes are given only for firm matches. The size field is filled for only some rows; it gives once, few, many or a size class.

D: -; size: few; V: TRBV28; J: TRBJ1-5; CDR3: CASSLFQGGRHF; DNA: TGTGCCAGCAGTTTATTTCAGGGAGGTCGGCATTTT
D: TRBD1; size: -; V: TRBV27; J: TRBJ2-2; CDR3: CASRAGGTGRAAGELFF; DNA: TGTGCCAGCAGGGCCGGAGGGACAGGGAGGGCGGCCGGGGAGCTGTTTTTT
D: -; size: -; V: TRBV7-2; J: TRBJ2-3; CDR3: CASSGSADTQYF; DNA: TGTGCCAGCTCGGGGAGTGCAGATACGCAGTATTTT
D: TRBD2; size: -; V: TRBV7-9; J: TRBJ2-1; CDR3: CASSPSPSGRTHNEQFF; DNA: TGTGCCAGCAGCCCTTCCCCTAGCGGGAGGACACACAATGAGCAGTTCTTC
D: -; size: -; V: TRBV2; J: TRBJ2-2; CDR3: CASRRLVDGELFF; DNA: TGTGCCAGCAGACGACTAGTTGACGGGGAGCTGTTTTTT
D: -; size: -; V: TRBV11-3; J: TRBJ1-1; CDR3: CASSSRGTNTEAFF; DNA: TGTGCCAGCAGCTCCCGAGGCACGAACACTGAAGCTTTCTTT
D: -; size: -; V: TRBV4-2; J: TRBJ1-5; CDR3: CASSQVGPPYSNQPQHF; DNA: TGTGCCAGCAGCCAAGTGGGACCCCCCTATAGCAATCAGCCCCAGCATTTT
D: -; size: -; V: TRBV18; J: TRBJ2-7; CDR3: CASSPYSGLSSYEQYF; DNA: TGTGCCAGCTCACCCTATAGCGGCCTGAGCTCCTACGAGCAGTACTTC
D: TRBD2; size: few; V: TRBV7-2; J: TRBJ2-7; CDR3: CASSLRGLADISYEQYF; DNA: TGTGCCAGCAGCTTACGAGGACTAGCCGATATATCCTACGAGCAGTACTTC
D: -; size: -; V: TRBV14; J: TRBJ2-2; CDR3: CASSPMGRANTGELFF; DNA: TGTGCCAGCAGCCCCATGGGCCGGGCGAACACCGGGGAGCTGTTTTTT
D: -; size: -; V: TRBV4-1; J: TRBJ1-2; CDR3: CASSQDWGRNYGYTF; DNA: TGCGCCAGCAGCCAAGATTGGGGCAGAAACTATGGCTACACCTTC
D: -; size: few; V: TRBV5-1; J: TRBJ2-1; CDR3: CASSFQGLYNEQFF; DNA: TGCGCCAGCAGCTTCCAGGGCCTCTACAATGAGCAGTTCTTC
D: -; size: -; V: TRBV28; J: TRBJ1-5; CDR3: CASSRRQANQPQHF; DNA: TGTGCCAGCAGTCGAAGACAGGCTAATCAGCCCCAGCATTTT
D: -; size: many; V: TRBV21-1; J: TRBJ2-3; CDR3: CASSEDSTDTQYF; DNA: TGTGCCAGCAGCGAGGACAGCACAGATACGCAGTATTTT
D: -; size: few; V: TRBV5-4; J: TRBJ2-1; CDR3: CASSLGSWEQFF; DNA: TGTGCCAGCAGCTTGGGCTCGTGGGAGCAGTTCTTC
D: -; size: -; V: TRBV9; J: TRBJ2-5; CDR3: CASSVAAWETQYF; DNA: TGTGCCAGCAGCGTAGCGGCGTGGGAGACCCAGTACTTC
D: -; size: -; V: TRBV5-1; J: TRBJ1-4; CDR3: CASSLDGTNEKLFF; DNA: TGCGCCAGCAGCTTGGATGGGACAAACGAAAAACTGTTTTTT
D: TRBD2; size: -; V: TRBV5-4; J: TRBJ2-3; CDR3: CASCRVLAGGGTDTQYF; DNA: TGTGCCAGCTGCAGAGTCTTAGCGGGAGGTGGGACAGATACGCAGTATTTT
D: -; size: few; V: TRBV18; J: TRBJ2-5; CDR3: CASSPSTQAGGTQYF; DNA: TGTGCCAGCTCACCCTCTACACAGGCCGGGGGGACCCAGTACTTC
D: TRBD2; size: -; V: TRBV5-1; J: TRBJ2-5; CDR3: CASSLRLAGVQETQYF; DNA: TGCGCCAGCAGCCTACGACTAGCGGGAGTCCAAGAGACCCAGTACTTC
D: -; size: once; V: TRBV28; J: TRBJ1-2; CDR3: CASSLADYGYTF; DNA: TGTGCCAGCAGTTTGGCAGACTATGGCTACACCTTC
D: -; size: few; V: TRBV15; J: TRBJ2-1; CDR3: CATSRDLLVPNEQFF; DNA: TGTGCCACCAGCAGAGATCTACTAGTCCCCAATGAGCAGTTCTTC
D: -; size: -; V: TRBV9; J: TRBJ2-3; CDR3: CASSVATRGSTDTQYF; DNA: TGTGCCAGCAGCGTAGCTACGAGGGGAAGCACAGATACGCAGTATTTT
D: TRBD1; size: -; V: TRBV10-2; J: TRBJ1-4; CDR3: CASSRDREREKLFF; DNA: TGCGCCAGCAGCCGGGACAGGGAACGAGAAAAACTGTTTTTT
D: TRBD1; size: few; V: TRBV19; J: TRBJ2-2; CDR3: CASKNRGQGSWTGELFF; DNA: TGTGCCAGTAAAAACCGGGGACAGGGGAGTTGGACCGGGGAGCTGTTTTTT
D: -; size: -; V: TRBV11-2; J: TRBJ2-2; CDR3: CASRTVSAGELFF; DNA: TGTGCCAGCAGGACCGTGTCCGCCGGGGAGCTGTTTTTT
D: -; size: few; V: TRBV7-9; J: TRBJ2-2; CDR3: CASSLAGARNTGELFF; DNA: TGTGCCAGCAGCTTAGCGGGGGCGCGAAACACCGGGGAGCTGTTTTTT
D: -; size: few; V: TRBV19; J: TRBJ2-5; CDR3: CASSMAGFQETQYF; DNA: TGTGCCAGTAGTATGGCCGGATTCCAAGAGACCCAGTACTTC
D: TRBD2; size: few; V: TRBV18; J: TRBJ2-1; CDR3: CASSPRGVSYNEQFF; DNA: TGTGCCAGCTCACCTCGGGGGGTCTCCTACAATGAGCAGTTCTTC
D: TRBD2; size: -; V: TRBV18; J: TRBJ2-1; CDR3: CASSPSGLAGHEQFF; DNA: TGTGCCAGCTCACCAAGTGGACTAGCGGGACATGAGCAGTTCTTC
D: -; size: -; V: TRBV5-8; J: TRBJ2-7; CDR3: CASTPGVGPTAVYEQYF; DNA: TGTGCCAGCACCCCCGGGGTGGGCCCCACCGCGGTCTACGAGCAGTACTTC
D: -; size: -; V: TRBV5-4; J: TRBJ1-2; CDR3: CASNSWGQGDYGYTF; DNA: TGTGCCAGCAATTCGTGGGGGCAGGGAGATTATGGCTACACCTTC
D: TRBD2; size: few; V: TRBV7-2; J: TRBJ2-1; CDR3: CASSPIRGSSYNEQFF; DNA: TGTGCCAGCAGTCCGATCCGCGGGAGTTCCTACAATGAGCAGTTCTTC
D: TRBD1; size: few; V: TRBV4-2; J: TRBJ1-2; CDR3: CASSPSRGQAFYGYTF; DNA: TGTGCCAGCAGCCCATCGCGCGGACAGGCCTTCTATGGCTACACCTTC
D: TRBD1; size: -; V: TRBV28; J: TRBJ2-2; CDR3: CASSSAGTGVGELFF; DNA: TGTGCCAGCAGTTCCGCCGGGACAGGGGTCGGGGAGCTGTTTTTT
D: -; size: -; V: TRBV5-4; J: TRBJ2-1; CDR3: CASSFRLSGSYNEQFF; DNA: TGTGCCAGCAGCTTCCGTCTTTCGGGGTCCTACAATGAGCAGTTCTTC
D: TRBD1; size: few; V: TRBV2; J: TRBJ1-2; CDR3: CASSRERGLFSDVDGYTF; DNA: TGTGCCAGCAGTCGGGAGAGGGGGCTTTTTTCCGACGTGGATGGCTACACCTTC